This TCR beta chain is drawn from a study of OX40 agonist ivuxolimab in advanced cancers. Study-wide findings and caveats: The expanded peripheral T cells' antigen specificity was not determined. Relatively little clonal expansion, among the lowest observed, appeared in partial responders at 0.1-3.0 mg/kg. Within 6 weeks, CD4+ and CD8+ blood T cells expanded clonally at 0.1 to 3.0 mg/kg.

Sequenced by immunoSEQ multiplex PCR; TCRdb stores in-frame clones only, minus some. The sample lists about 46,000 clones, around nine tenths seen once, with 4.9% in the top ten. The CDR3 loop spans 12 amino acids. Germline CDR1 and CDR2: SGHNT and YYREEE (reference sequence). Trimming cost V 0 bases and J 6 bases, with 7 bases left between them. Of note for this clone: Its antigen is currently unknown.

If patients had autoimmune disease history or systemic immunosuppression, they were excluded. The source is an adult with an advanced solid tumor such as melanoma, head and neck, liver or kidney cancer. The material sequenced was CD4+ or CD8+ T cells sorted from blood, taken in a trial of the OX40 agonist ivuxolimab. The chain couples TRBV5-4 to TRBJ2-7; a possible D gene is TRBD2 (5 bases). The CDR3 is CASSLEGGEQYV. CDR3 sequence (DNA): TGTGCCAGCAGCTTGGAAGGAGGCGAGCAGTACGTC.